This TCR beta chain comes out of a study of graft-versus-host responses after intestinal transplantation. At the level of the study: Grafts that recipients had were multivisceral, liver-intestinal, or isolated intestinal transplants. Uniformly, recipients were administered anti-thymocyte globulin induction with subsequent tacrolimus and steroids for approximately 3 years.

V was clipped by 6 bases and J by 2 bases; unmatched bases: 7. The CDR3 runs 15 residues. CDR1 is MNHNS, CDR2 SASEGT, per germline. Sequenced by immunoSEQ multiplex PCR; TCRdb stores in-frame clones only, minus some. The sample gives 100,000 or so clones, about 90% of which show up once; around 0.17% is in the top ten. Comments on this clone: The antigen is unknown.

General study points: GvH clones detected in recipient marrow included some appearing first in ileum or blood. Subjects displaying graft-donor T cell macrochimerism possessed elevated graft-versus-host to host-versus-graft clonal ratios inside allografts.

This receptor was taken from a human donor who received an intestinal transplant. The sample was unstimulated CD4+ T cells sorted from spleen or lymph node cells, taken before intestinal transplant. The rearrangement joins TRBV6-1 to TRBJ2-1, with 7 bases lining up with TRBD2. CDR3 loop: CASRKSGNTYNEQFF. In DNA, the CDR3 is TGTGCCAGCAGAAAAAGCGGGAACACCTACAATGAGCAGTTCTTC.